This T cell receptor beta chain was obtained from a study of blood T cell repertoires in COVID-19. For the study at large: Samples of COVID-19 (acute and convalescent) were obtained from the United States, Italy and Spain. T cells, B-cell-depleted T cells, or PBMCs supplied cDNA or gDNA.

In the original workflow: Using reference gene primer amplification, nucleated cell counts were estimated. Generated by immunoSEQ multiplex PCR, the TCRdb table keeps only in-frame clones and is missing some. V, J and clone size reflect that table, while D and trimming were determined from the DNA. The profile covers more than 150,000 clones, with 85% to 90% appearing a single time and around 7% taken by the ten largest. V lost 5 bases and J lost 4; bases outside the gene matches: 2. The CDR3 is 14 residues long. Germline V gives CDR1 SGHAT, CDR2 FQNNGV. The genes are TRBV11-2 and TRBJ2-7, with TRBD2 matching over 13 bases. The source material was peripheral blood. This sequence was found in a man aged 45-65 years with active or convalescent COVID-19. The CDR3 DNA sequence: TGTGCCAGCAGCCCGGGACTAGCGGGATACGAGCAGTACTTC. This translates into CASSPGLAGYEQYF. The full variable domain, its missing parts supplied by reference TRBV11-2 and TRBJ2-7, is EAGVAQSPRYKIIEKRQSVAFWCNPISGHATLYWYQQILGQGPKLLIQFQNNGVVDDSQLPKDRFSAERLKGVDSTLKIQPAKLEDSAVYLCASSPGLAGYEQYFGPGTRLTVT.